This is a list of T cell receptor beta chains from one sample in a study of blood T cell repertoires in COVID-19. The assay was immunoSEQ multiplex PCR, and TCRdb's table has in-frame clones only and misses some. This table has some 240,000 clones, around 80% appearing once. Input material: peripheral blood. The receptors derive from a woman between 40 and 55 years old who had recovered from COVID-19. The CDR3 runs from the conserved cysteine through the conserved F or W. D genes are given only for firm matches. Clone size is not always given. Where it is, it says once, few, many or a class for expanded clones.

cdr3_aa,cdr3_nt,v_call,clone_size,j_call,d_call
CASSWSNTQGGIQYF,TGTGCCAGCAGCTGGTCGAATACCCAGGGCGGCATTCAGTACTTC,TRBV7-2,-,TRBJ2-4,-
CASSMLGQSNEQYF,TGTGCCAGTAGTATGTTGGGACAATCCAACGAGCAGTACTTC,TRBV19,-,TRBJ2-7,-
CASSGLAGIETQYF,TGTGCCAGCAGCGGACTAGCGGGGATAGAGACCCAGTACTTC,TRBV2,once,TRBJ2-5,TRBD2
CASTTGNTEAFF,TGTGCCAGCACGACAGGGAACACTGAAGCTTTCTTT,TRBV28,few,TRBJ1-1,-
CSVVFGQGVFYEQYF,TGCAGCGTTGTTTTCGGGCAGGGGGTTTTTTACGAGCAGTACTTC,TRBV29-1,-,TRBJ2-7,TRBD1
CASSIAAGGVGDTQYF,TGTGCCAGTAGTATAGCTGCAGGGGGCGTTGGGGATACGCAGTATTTT,TRBV19,-,TRBJ2-3,TRBD1
CASSGGLAGGPGEQFF,TGTGCCAGCAGTGGTGGACTAGCGGGGGGGCCTGGTGAGCAGTTCTTC,TRBV2,once,TRBJ2-1,TRBD2
CASTTNRDFPYEQYF,TGTGCCAGCACTACAAACCGGGACTTCCCATACGAGCAGTACTTC,TRBV6-4,once,TRBJ2-7,-
CASSAGGYETQYF,TGTGCCAGCAGCGCCGGGGGGTACGAGACCCAGTACTTC,TRBV7-3,-,TRBJ2-5,TRBD2
CASSFNSNQPQHF,TGTGCCAGCAGCTTTAATAGCAATCAGCCCCAGCATTTT,TRBV3-1/TRBV3-2,once,TRBJ1-5,-
CASSEQGVPYEQYF,TGTGCCAGCAGTGAACAGGGGGTTCCCTACGAGCAGTACTTC,TRBV2,-,TRBJ2-7,TRBD1
CASSLGPEGYEQYF,TGTGCCAGCAGCTTAGGGCCCGAGGGCTACGAGCAGTACTTC,TRBV7-2,few,TRBJ2-7,-
CASREGGVGYGYTF,TGTGCCAGCAGAGAAGGGGGCGTTGGCTATGGCTACACCTTC,TRBV6-1,-,TRBJ1-2,TRBD1
CASSKDDWDRGLFGNQPQHF,TGTGCCAGCAGCAAAGACGATTGGGACAGGGGGCTTTTCGGCAATCAGCCCCAGCATTTT,TRBV21-1,-,TRBJ1-5,-
CAITPHVGQARHTEAFF,TGTGCCATCACCCCTCACGTGGGGCAGGCGAGGCACACTGAAGCTTTCTTT,TRBV10-3,-,TRBJ1-1,-
CASTDSYEQYF,TGTGCCAGCACCGACAGCTACGAGCAGTACTTC,TRBV18,-,TRBJ2-7,-